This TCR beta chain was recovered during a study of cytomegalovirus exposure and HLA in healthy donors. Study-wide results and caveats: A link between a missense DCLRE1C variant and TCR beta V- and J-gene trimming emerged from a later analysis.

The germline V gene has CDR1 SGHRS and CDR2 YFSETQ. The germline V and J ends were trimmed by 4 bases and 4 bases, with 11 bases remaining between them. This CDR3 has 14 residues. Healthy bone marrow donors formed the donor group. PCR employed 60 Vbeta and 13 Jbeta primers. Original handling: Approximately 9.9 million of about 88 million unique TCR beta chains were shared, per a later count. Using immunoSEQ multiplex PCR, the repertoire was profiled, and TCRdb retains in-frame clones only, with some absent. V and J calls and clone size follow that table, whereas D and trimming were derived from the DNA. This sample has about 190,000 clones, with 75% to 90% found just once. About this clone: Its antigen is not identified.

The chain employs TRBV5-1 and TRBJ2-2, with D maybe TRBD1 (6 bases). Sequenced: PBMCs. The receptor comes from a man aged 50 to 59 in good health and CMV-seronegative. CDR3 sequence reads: CASSVRGSTGELFF. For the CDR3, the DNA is TGCGCCAGCAGCGTCAGGGGTAGCACCGGGGAGCTGTTTTTT.